This TCR beta chain was documented in a study of OX40 agonist ivuxolimab in advanced cancers. Across the whole study: Partial response was recorded in three patients: one hepatocellular carcinoma and two cutaneous melanoma cases. Whole-study findings and limits: Partial responders at 0.1-3.0 mg/kg showed near-lowest clonal expansion. It was also the case that some nonresponders had low normalized T-cell clonal expansion.

Sequencing was performed with immunoSEQ multiplex PCR; in TCRdb, only in-frame clones are kept and a portion is missing. The table shows about 84,000 clones, with roughly nine tenths occurring only once. Germline V lookup: CDR1 LGHNA, CDR2 YNFKEQ. The V gene lost 4 bases and the J gene lost 2 bases, with 16 bases spanning the gap. The CDR3 covers 16 residues. Regarding this clone: What it recognizes is unknown.

This clonotype was obtained from an adult with an advanced solid tumor such as melanoma, head and neck, liver or kidney cancer. This rearrangement joins TRBV4-2 to TRBJ2-3; D remains unclear. Material: CD4+ or CD8+ T cells sorted from blood, obtained in a trial of the OX40 agonist ivuxolimab. CDR3 nucleotides: TGTGCCAGCAGCCCAAACCTCGGATGGAACACAGATACGCAGTATTTT. As protein: CASSPNLGWNTDTQYF.